A single sample gave rise to the 9 T cell receptor beta chains below, sequenced in a study of cytomegalovirus exposure and HLA in healthy donors. With 60 Vbeta and 13 Jbeta primers, the PCR was carried out. Produced via immunoSEQ multiplex PCR; TCRdb's table is partial and in-frame only. The data show about 140,000 clones, under 10% seen once. The sequencing sample was made of PBMCs. Every receptor here comes from a woman between 35 and 50 years old in good health and CMV-seropositive.

This clone was found a few times. The V and J genes are TRBV14 and TRBJ2-1; D perhaps matches TRBD2 (6 bases). This CDR3 comprises 15 residues. V shed 4 bases and J shed 2 bases, with 12 bases lying between them. The germline CDR1 and CDR2 sequences are SGHDN and FVKESK. The CDR3 region is CASSPRGFPYNEQFF. As DNA, the CDR3 is TGTGCCAGCAGCCCGCGGGGTTTTCCCTACAATGAGCAGTTCTTC.

Only a few counts were recorded for this clone. The rearrangement links TRBV15 to TRBJ1-5, with 7 bases that match TRBD1. Per the germline V gene, CDR1 is LNHNV and CDR2 is YYDKDF (reference sequence). The CDR3 extends over 16 amino acids. Trimming removed 2 bases from V and 3 bases from J; junction bases left unmatched: 7. In nucleotides, the CDR3 is TGTGCCACCAGCAGAACCATCGACAGGGCCAATCAGCCCCAGCATTTT. Encoded protein: CATSRTIDRANQPQHF.

This clone was picked up a small number of times. The CDR3, as DNA: TGTGCCAGCAGCTGGACAGATAATCAGCCCCAGCATTTT. This translates into CASSWTDNQPQHF. V and J are TRBV5-8 and TRBJ1-5; possible D gene TRBD1, 6 bases. The V gene lost 3 bases and the J gene lost 4 bases, with 8 bases spanning the gap. The CDR3 totals 13 residues. The V gene's germline CDR1 is SGHTS and CDR2 YDEGEE.

CDR3 sequence: CASSDGGANVLTF. The CDR3 DNA is TGTGCCAGCAGTGATGGCGGGGCCAACGTCCTGACTTTC. This sequence joins TRBV2 and TRBJ2-6; D uncertain. This CDR3 region has 13 residues. Trimming left V 3 bases short and J 4 bases short, with 4 bases between. The germline V gene encodes CDR1 SNHLY and CDR2 FYNNEI.

Only a few counts were recorded for this clone. The chain recombines TRBV4-3 with TRBJ2-1; 11 bases align to TRBD1. This CDR3 is built from 15 residues. V was clipped by 2 bases and J by 7 bases; unmatched bases: 4. The germline gives CDR1 LGHNA, CDR2 YSLEER. The CDR3 nucleotides read TGCGCCAGCAGCCAACCGGGACAGGGGGGGAATGAGCAGTTCTTC. It specifies CASSQPGQGGNEQFF.

This clone appeared a few times. The junction differs from germline at one of its ends, possibly a read error. This chain links TRBV2 with TRBJ1-6; 8 bases agree with TRBD1. CDR3 length equals 13 residues. The germline V gene has CDR1 SNHLY and CDR2 FYNNEI. CDR3 DNA sequence: TGTGCCGGCAGCAGAGACAGGGGTTCACCCCTCCACTTT. Amino acid sequence: CAGSRDRGSPLHF.

The chain has TRBV25-1 and TRBJ2-5; D gene ambiguous. V lost 1 base, J lost 5 bases, and 11 bases lay in between. The length of the CDR3 is 14 residues. Germline lookup yields CDR1 MGHDK and CDR2 SYGVNS. CDR3 in amino acids: CASSEFRSRETQYF. CDR3 in DNA: TGTGCCAGCAGTGAATTCAGGTCTCGTGAGACCCAGTACTTC.

The table lists this clone with a few counts. CDR3: CASGSSDTQYF. The CDR3 DNA is TGTGCTAGTGGTTCCTCAGATACGCAGTATTTT. The rearrangement uses TRBV12-5 and TRBJ2-3; D not resolved. The V gene lost 4 bases and the J gene lost 4 bases, with 3 bases spanning the gap. The germline gives CDR1 LGHNT, CDR2 FRNRAP. The CDR3 totals 11 residues.

This clone has just a few counts. The rearrangement links TRBV5-1 to TRBJ2-3; perhaps TRBD2 as D (6 bases). Germline CDR1 is SGHRS and CDR2 is YFSETQ. Trimming removed 0 bases from V and 2 bases from J, with 10 bases in between. The CDR3 runs to 15 residues. The CDR3: CASSLGAGNTDTQYF. In nucleotides, the CDR3 is TGCGCCAGCAGCTTGGGGGCGGGGAACACAGATACGCAGTATTTT.